The 10 T cell receptor beta chains given below trace back to one sample, sequenced in a study of T cell responses to AZD1222 COVID-19 vaccine. The assay was immunoSEQ multiplex PCR, and TCRdb's table has in-frame clones only and misses some. The data show about 150,000 clones, 90% seen once. The input for sequencing was peripheral blood, taken 28 days after the second AZD1222 dose. The receptors were gathered from an adult who received the AZD1222 COVID-19 vaccine.

The chain couples TRBV20-1 to TRBJ1-6; D is unclear. Trimming cost V 3 bases and J 7 bases, with 10 bases left between them. Germline assignment: CDR1 DFQATT and CDR2 SNEGSKA (reference sequence). There are 13 residues in the CDR3. In DNA, the CDR3 is TGCAGTGCTAGTGTCAGTAAGAATTCACCCCTCCACTTT. Amino acid sequence: CSASVSKNSPLHF.

The chain has TRBV14 and TRBJ2-1; weak D call: TRBD1 (6 bases). V lost 2 bases, J lost 10 bases, and 21 bases lay in between. The CDR3 totals 16 residues. Germline-derived CDR1 and CDR2 are SGHDN and FVKESK. Here the CDR3 DNA reads TGTGCCAGCAGCCAAATGAAGGGGGAGAACGTCACGGAGCAGTTCTTC. It translates to CASSQMKGENVTEQFF.

V gene TRBV6-5 combines with J gene TRBJ1-2; 7 nucleotides match TRBD1. The CDR3 extends over 13 amino acids. Germline V gene data show CDR1 as MNHEY and CDR2 as SVGAGI. After removal of 6 bases from V and 13 bases from J, the junction contained 14 bases not matched to a gene. Written as DNA, the CDR3 is TGTGCCAGCAGCTTATCTCAGGGGGAAATTTTCACCTTC. As protein: CASSLSQGEIFTF.

The chain recombines TRBV11-2 with TRBJ2-5; a weak D match, TRBD1 (5 bases). The ends were cut back, 8 bases at V and 2 bases at J, with 21 bases in the middle. In germline, CDR1 is SGHAT, CDR2 FQNNGV. The CDR3 covers 16 residues. In DNA form, the CDR3 reads TGTGCCAGCGACACCGTTTCCGTAGACAGTCAAGAGACCCAGTACTTC. This translates into CASDTVSVDSQETQYF.

J is TRBJ2-1 and V is TRBV6-5; no reliable D call. Trimming cost V 2 bases and J 0 bases, with 8 bases left between them. This CDR3 region has 15 residues. Germline V gene data show CDR1 as MNHEY and CDR2 as SVGAGI. CDR3 sequence (DNA): TGTGCCAGCAGTTACGAGGCCTACTCCTACAATGAGCAGTTCTTC. Encoded protein: CASSYEAYSYNEQFF.

Only one count was recorded for this clone. This chain uses TRBV19 with TRBJ2-7; 9 bases are shared with TRBD1. Germline CDR1 LNHDA, CDR2 SQIVND (reference sequence). The length of the CDR3 is 15 residues. Unmatched junction bases numbered 2, after V lost 0 bases and J lost 2 bases. CDR3 in amino acids: CASSIEDRGPYEQYF. As DNA, the CDR3 is TGTGCCAGTAGTATAGAGGACAGGGGTCCCTACGAGCAGTACTTC.

The V gene is TRBV5-1, the J gene TRBJ2-2, with 9 positions matching TRBD1. Germline-derived CDR1 and CDR2 are SGHRS and YFSETQ. V trimming: 4 bases; J trimming: 7 bases; junction bases outside the gene matches: 17. This CDR3 region has 18 residues. CDR3 in amino acids: CASSARTGAHLVVGELFF. The CDR3 nucleotides read TGCGCCAGCAGCGCCAGGACAGGGGCCCACCTCGTTGTCGGGGAGCTGTTTTTT.

Concerning this clone itself: A read error may produce the germline difference seen at one junction end. The chain employs TRBV12-3 or TRBV12-4 and TRBJ2-3; perhaps TRBD2 as D (6 bases). The CDR3 extends over 13 amino acids. This CDR3 reads CASSLGEEDTQYF. The CDR3 bases are TGTGCCAGCAGCTTAGGGGAGGAAGATACGCAGTATTTT.

The chain recombines TRBV2 with TRBJ1-4; no clear D gene. Trimming removed 2 bases from V and 4 bases from J, with 5 bases in between. The CDR3 extends over 13 amino acids. Germline V lookup: CDR1 SNHLY, CDR2 FYNNEI. CDR3 sequence: CASSEQINEKLFF. In nucleotides, the CDR3 is TGTGCCAGCAGTGAACAGATTAATGAAAAACTGTTTTTT.

With regard to this clone: A junction end diverges from the germline sequence, so it may reflect a read error. This rearrangement joins TRBV7-2 to TRBJ1-3; unclear D gene. Germline assignment: CDR1 SGHTA and CDR2 FQGNSA. CDR3 length: 13 amino acids. The CDR3 spells CVSSFGAGNTIYF. DNA of the CDR3: TGTGTCAGCAGCTTCGGAGCGGGAAACACCATATATTTT.